This T cell receptor (beta chain) was obtained from a study of a mutant IDH1 vaccine in newly diagnosed glioma. Germline CDR1 reads SGDLS; CDR2 reads YYNGEE. This CDR3 has 16 amino acids. V lost 2 bases and J lost 2, with 13 bases in between. With regard to this clone: What it recognizes is unknown.

Sequencing used immunoSEQ multiplex PCR; TCRdb keeps in-frame clones, though not all of them. The sample has 40,000 or so clones, around 82% seen once. The time point here: week 47, end of study. All doses held 300 ug of mutant IDH1 20-mer peptide, with topical imiquimod. The origin of this receptor is a man aged 18 to 30 with glioma. Some clones in this sample may be carry-over from other donors' samples. The source was PBMCs, collected from a glioma patient whose treatment included an IDH1 peptide vaccine. V and J are TRBV9 and TRBJ1-4; tentative D call: TRBD1 (5 bases). CDR3 DNA sequence: TGTGCCAGCAGCGTTTTCTTTGGGGGTACTAATGAAAAACTGTTTTTT. Translated, it gives CASSVFFGGTNEKLFF.